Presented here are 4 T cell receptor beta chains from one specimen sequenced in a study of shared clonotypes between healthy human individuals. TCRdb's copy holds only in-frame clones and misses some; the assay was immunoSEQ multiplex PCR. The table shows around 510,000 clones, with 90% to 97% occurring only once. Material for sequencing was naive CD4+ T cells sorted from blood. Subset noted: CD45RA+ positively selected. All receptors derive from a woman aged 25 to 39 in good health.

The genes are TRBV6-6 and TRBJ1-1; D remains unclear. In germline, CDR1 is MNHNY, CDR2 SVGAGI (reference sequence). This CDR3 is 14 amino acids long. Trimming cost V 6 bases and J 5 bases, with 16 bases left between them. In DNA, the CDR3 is TGTGCCAGCAGCCCGGGTGCCCGAGGGACTGAAGCTTTCTTT. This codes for CASSPGARGTEAFF.

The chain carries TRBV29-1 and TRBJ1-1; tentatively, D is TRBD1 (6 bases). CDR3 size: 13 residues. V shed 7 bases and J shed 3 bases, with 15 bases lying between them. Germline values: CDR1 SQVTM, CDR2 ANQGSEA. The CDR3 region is CSAEGVGDTEAFF. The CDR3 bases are TGCAGCGCCGAGGGGGTTGGCGACACTGAAGCTTTCTTT.

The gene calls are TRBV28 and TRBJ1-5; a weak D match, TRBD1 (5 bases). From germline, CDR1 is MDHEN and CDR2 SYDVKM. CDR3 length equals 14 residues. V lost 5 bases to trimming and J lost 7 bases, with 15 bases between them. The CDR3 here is CASSRGRERQPQHF. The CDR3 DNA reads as TGTGCCAGCAGTCGTGGCAGGGAGAGGCAGCCCCAGCATTTT.

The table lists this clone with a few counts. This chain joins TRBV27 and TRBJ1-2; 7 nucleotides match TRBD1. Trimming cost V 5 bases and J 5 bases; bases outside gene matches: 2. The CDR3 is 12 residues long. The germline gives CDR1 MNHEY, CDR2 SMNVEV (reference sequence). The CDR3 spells CASSTRGYGYTF. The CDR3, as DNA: TGTGCCAGCAGTACCAGGGGGTATGGCTACACCTTC.